A single sample gave rise to the 9 T cell receptor beta chains below, sequenced in a study of CXCR3-negative and CXCR3-positive naive CD8 T cells. Overall study findings and caveats: Compared with CXCR3-negative naive cells, CXCR3-positive naive cells showed more hydrophobic TRB CDR3s.

Each TRB cDNA library was prepared by 5' RACE (with UMI labels). TCRdb re-called the 5' RACE reads, yielding one record per CDR3 amino acid sequence without DNA. Found here are about 70,000 distinct CDR3 sequences; the top ten clones hold 0.71%. These receptors have no known antigen. The specimen was naive CXCR3+ CD8+ T cells from blood. Stated subset: CD45RO-CCR7+CD27+CD95- naive CD8+ T cells expressing CXCR3 (TNR3+). All receptors derive from a human donor in good health. Some clones in this sample may be carry-over from other donors' samples.

This rearrangement joins TRBV6-2 or TRBV6-3 to TRBJ1-2; the D call of TRBD1 rests on TCRdb alone, since no DNA is present to check it. The germline V gene encodes CDR1 MNHEY and CDR2 SVGEGT. The CDR3 consists of 16 residues. This CDR3 is CASSFVRDRGEYGYTF.

The CDR3 is CASSQDEGTGYNEQFF. The rearrangement joins TRBV14 to TRBJ2-1; TCRdb designates TRBD1, a call that cannot be tested without DNA. The germline V gene has CDR1 SGHDN and CDR2 FVKESK. The CDR3 covers 16 residues.

This chain uses TRBV4-2 with TRBJ1-2. This CDR3 contains 16 residues. CDR1 and CDR2 from the germline V gene are LGHNA and YNFKEQ. This CDR3 is CASSQDLVTDNYGYTF.

The chain carries TRBV5-6 and TRBJ1-1; lacking DNA, the TRBD1 call made by TCRdb goes unchecked. This CDR3 region has 19 residues. The germline gives CDR1 SGHDT, CDR2 YYEEEE. The CDR3 protein is CASSSTGRGAWGANTEAFF.

The gene calls are TRBV7-9 and TRBJ2-5; with no DNA, the TCRdb D assignment of TRBD1 cannot be verified. This CDR3 contains 13 residues. CDR1 is SEHNR, CDR2 FQNEAQ, per germline (reference sequence). This CDR3 reads CASSLTDQETQYF.

This chain joins TRBV20-1 and TRBJ2-1; the D gene TCRdb calls, TRBD1, cannot be checked with no DNA. The CDR3 covers 15 residues. Germline assignment: CDR1 DFQATT and CDR2 SNEGSKA (reference sequence). The CDR3: CSARPHSTGFNEQFF.

The chain combines TRBV27 with TRBJ2-7; TCRdb gives TRBD2 as the D gene, but with no DNA this cannot be confirmed. The CDR3 runs to 12 residues. Germline CDR1 is MNHEY and CDR2 is SMNVEV (reference sequence). CDR3 loop: CASSDSPIYYIF.

The CDR3 spells CASSLNPGAGDMQGTAELFF. The genes are TRBV7-7 and TRBJ2-2; TCRdb indicates TRBD1, and absent DNA this call remains unverified. This CDR3 has 20 residues. Germline CDR1 SSHAT, CDR2 FNYEAQ (reference sequence).

The chain has TRBV6-8 and TRBJ2-5. The CDR3 loop spans 11 amino acids. Looked up from germline, CDR1 is MNHGY and CDR2 is SAAAGT. CDR3 residues: CASNPHETQYF.